This T cell receptor beta chain was documented in a study of blood T cell repertoires in COVID-19. Germline V gene data show CDR1 as SGHVS and CDR2 as FNYEAQ. J lost 4 bases, V lost 11 bases, and 12 bases had no gene match. The CDR3 contains 14 residues. Self-reported history from a screening survey and questionnaire set each donor's cohort. Profiled with immunoSEQ multiplex PCR; TCRdb holds only in-frame clones, not every one. The profile covers 300,000 to 350,000 clones, with roughly 90% appearing a single time and 1% taken by the ten largest. The clonotype originates from a woman aged 30 to 39 who had been exposed to COVID-19. The sequenced sample consisted of PBMCs or T cells enriched from blood (not recorded which). V usage is TRBV7-6 and J usage is TRBJ2-7; 9 bases match TRBD1. The CDR3 DNA reads TGTGCCCCCTGCCCGAGACAGGGGGTGTACGAGCAGTACTTC. Translated: CAPCPRQGVYEQYF.